This paragraph covers one T cell receptor beta chain sequence. This clonotype was recorded a few times. Its target antigen remains unknown. Base qualities were left out, and no much larger clone turns up one base away. This sample is drawn from a study of blood T cells in healthy people across ages (dated by TCRdb to about 2015). Context from the whole study: In model experiments, template switching captured roughly one uniquely barcoded TCR beta cDNA molecule for every two T cells. Using the same blood draw, the study looked at two additional independent replicas of 1 million unique cDNA reads for two donors, one aged 18 to 29 and the other aged 80 or older. Using deep sequencing normalized with unique cDNA molecular identifiers, the study measured how TCR beta repertoire diversity changes with age. The donors were split into four age groups: young (average 16 years), middle-aged (39), aged (62) and long-lived (under 85). The paper's findings and limits, for the study overall: Estimates of total diversity from one million sequenced T cells were regarded as lower bounds and underestimates. Since profiling was done on bulk unsorted PBMCs, naive and antigen-experienced compartments could not be conclusively compared. Observed TCR beta diversity per million T cells fell roughly linearly with age, and a significant reduction was already apparent by age around 40. Because donor CMV infection status was unknown, age-related changes in expanded clonotypes were potentially confounded. A strong correlation was found between observed TCR beta diversity and the percentage of naive T cells measured by flow cytometry. Compared with the aged group, the long-lived group had more naive CD4+ T cells, fewer expanded clones and increased TCR diversity, a pattern suggesting age selection.

Systemically healthy Caucasian individuals from Russia, 39 in total and aged roughly 6 to 100 years, were included as donors. Each donor gave about 11 milliliters of peripheral blood, drawn into EDTA-treated Vacutainer tubes. Ficoll-Paque density-gradient centrifugation was used to isolate PBMCs, with at least 6.5 million per sample. Total RNA was extracted from PBMCs with Trizol reagent, with at least 5 micrograms obtained per sample. Naive CD45RAhigh/CD27high T cell percentages were measured by flow cytometry on a PBMC aliquot from every donor. The method behind the library was 5' RACE. Data came from an Illumina HiSeq 2500. A second PCR of about 7 to 12 cycles was run with a J-beta primer mix and a sample-barcoded 5' primer. Each TCR beta cDNA molecule received a unique molecular identifier from a template-switch 5' adaptor carrying 12 random nucleotides. At least 2.5 million CDR3-containing paired-end reads were obtained from each sample. The Mint cDNA synthesis kit, primed by a TRBC-specific oligonucleotide, was used to synthesize first-strand cDNA from all RNA. Following uracil-DNA glycosylase treatment, all cDNA underwent a first 18-cycle PCR with the universal primers M1SS and BC2_uni_R. Per the source publication's procedure: Each sample was normalized by randomly selecting 1 million high-quality reads, each carrying a distinct molecular identifier. Reads with shared molecular identifiers were discarded instead of being binned into consensus sequences. MiTCR, with a Q25 quality threshold and the strictest error-elimination algorithm, was used for CDR3 identification, clonotype clustering and error correction. Lower-bound total TCR beta diversity was estimated with a nonparametric unseen species model using Euler transformation. TCRdb trimmed public reads at Q25 via fastp, called clones via MiXCR and kept in-frame beta chains. Entries are consolidated by CDR3 protein sequence, retaining the most common genes and DNA. The V and J calls were determined by TCRdb, not by the authors. The sample has 600,000 to 900,000 distinct CDR3 sequences on record, around 25% of them singletons. Clones ranked in the top ten supply around 2.9% of the sample.

The germline V gene supplies CDR1 SNHLY and CDR2 FYNNEI. V lost 6 bases and J lost 4 bases, and the count of bases not matched to a germline gene is 10. The CDR3 sequence holds 16 residues, the cysteine and phenylalanine included. The only DNA kept is the CDR3, 48 bases in frame from the first base. Separately, the same data were catalogued under a study of T cells of mothers and their children. Drawing on the second study: The donors were nine systemically healthy Caucasian individuals, made up of three mothers and their six children. cDNA synthesis consumed the entire amount of extracted RNA, loaded at 1.5 ug RNA in each 15 ul reaction. In the second PCR, sample barcodes and 2-4 random nucleotides were introduced via the M1S primer. Over 9.5 million TCR beta CDR3 reads were obtained for each mother, and around 2.7 million reads were obtained for each child. Thymic selection similarly shapes TCR recombination output in related and unrelated pairs, with minor effect from inherited differences. Normalized repertoire overlap in related mother-child pairs was always slightly higher than in unrelated mother-child pairs, but the difference was never significant. With a sensitivity of approximately 100 clones per million clonotypes, no persistent microchimeric T cell clones were detected. Deep NGS was used in the study to compare the TCR beta repertoires of mothers and children and to look for features that separate related mother-child pairs from unrelated individuals. Mothers averaged about 37 +/- 4 years of age and children averaged approximately 12 +/- 4 years. After adapter ligation was performed with NEBNext reagents, the libraries were sequenced on an Illumina HiSeq 2000 with 100+100 nt paired-end reads. Mother and child libraries were prepared a month apart and sequenced in separate runs to prevent cross-contamination. For each donor, somewhere between roughly 450,000 and 2,100,000 distinct TCR beta clonotypes were identified. Naive TCR beta clonotypes were estimated from low-frequency clonotypes matched to each donor's FACS-determined naive share, without sorting.

This clonotype was obtained from a boy aged 5-17 years in good health. The rearranged chain carries TRBV2 and TRBJ2-5, with 11 middle bases fitting TRBD2. The sequenced material came from blood. The CDR3 in this case is CASSGLAGGQPETQYF. The nucleotides are TGTGCCAGCAGCGGTTTAGCGGGGGGGCAGCCAGAGACCCAGTACTTC.